The clone carrying this TCR beta chain was seen ten or more times. Trimming cost V 2 bases and J 8 bases; bases outside gene matches: 1. In germline, CDR1 is SGHRS, CDR2 YFSETQ. CDR3 length equals 12 residues. TCRdb re-analysed the RT-PCR reads in MiXCR, keeping a single row per CDR3 protein. The profile shows more than 850,000 distinct CDR3 sequences, under 20% of them singletons. The sample is drawn from a study of patients and donors after allogeneic stem cell transplantation. This chain connects TRBV5-1 to TRBJ1-2, with 9 bases that match TRBD1. The sequencing input was blood, either unsorted or a sorted T cell fraction (not recorded which). The receptor comes from a human donor who was either an allogeneic HSCT recipient or a stem cell or donor lymphocyte infusion donor (not recorded which). It is not recorded whose cells these are; they may come from a transplant donor. The CDR3 here is CASSFGTGGYTF. The CDR3 DNA reads as TGCGCCAGCAGCTTCGGGACAGGGGGCTACACCTTC.